This TCR beta chain is from a study of blood T cell repertoires in COVID-19. Produced via immunoSEQ multiplex PCR; TCRdb's table is partial and in-frame only. The table has some 370,000 clones, more than 70% seen once. Germline V gives CDR1 GTSNPN, CDR2 SVGIG (reference sequence). The CDR3 is 18 amino acids. Losses at the gene ends were 5 bases for V and 3 bases for J; bases not matched to a gene: 14. The sequencing sample was made of peripheral blood. The TCR was taken from a man aged 35 to 55 with acute or convalescent COVID-19. The chain carries TRBV30 and TRBJ2-5; TRBD2 matches 14 bases. CDR3 coding DNA: TGTGCCTGGGACCAGCCTCGAGGACTAGCGGGAGGTAAAGAGACCCAGTACTTC. Protein sequence: CAWDQPRGLAGGKETQYF.